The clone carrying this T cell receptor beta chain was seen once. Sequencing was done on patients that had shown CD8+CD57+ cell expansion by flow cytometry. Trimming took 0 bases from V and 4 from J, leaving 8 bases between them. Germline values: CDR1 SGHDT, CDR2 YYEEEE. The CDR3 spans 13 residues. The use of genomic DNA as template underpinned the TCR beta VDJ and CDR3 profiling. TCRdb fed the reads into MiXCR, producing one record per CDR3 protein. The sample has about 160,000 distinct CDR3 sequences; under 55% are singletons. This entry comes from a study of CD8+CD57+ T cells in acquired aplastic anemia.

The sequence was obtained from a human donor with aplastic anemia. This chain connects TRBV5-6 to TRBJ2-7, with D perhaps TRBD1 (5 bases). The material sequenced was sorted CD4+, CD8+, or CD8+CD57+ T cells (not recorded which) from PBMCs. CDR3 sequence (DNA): TGTGCCAGCAGCTTGGTCCCAGGGTACGAGCAGTACTTC. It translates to CASSLVPGYEQYF.